A single sample is the source of the 8 T cell receptor beta chains below, sequenced in a study of shared clonotypes between healthy human individuals. Some clones are missing from TCRdb's copy, which holds only in-frame ones; the method was immunoSEQ multiplex PCR. This sample yields about 110,000 clones, of which just over 65% are seen a single time; approximately 24% belongs to the top ten. Input material: memory CD8+ T cells sorted from blood. As for subset: CD45RO+ cells pooled with CCR7-negative TemRA cells. The receptors were gathered from a woman aged 25 to 39 in good health.

The chain combines TRBV10-2 with TRBJ1-3, with D perhaps matching TRBD1 (6 bases). This CDR3 has 14 residues. V was shortened by 4 bases and J by 4 bases, with 11 bases between the two germline ends. Germline CDR1 WSHSY, CDR2 SAAADI. The chain's CDR3 is CASSGYRAGNTIYF. Here the CDR3 DNA reads TGCGCCAGCAGTGGGTACAGGGCCGGAAACACCATATATTTT.

The CDR3 DNA follows: TGCGCCAGCAGCTTCGACAGGAGCTCCTACAATGAGCAGTTCTTC. It codes for CASSFDRSSYNEQFF. V and J are TRBV5-1 and TRBJ2-1, with a weak D call TRBD1 (6 bases). The germline CDR1 and CDR2 sequences are SGHRS and YFSETQ. Trimming left V 2 bases short and J 0 bases short, with 9 bases between. The CDR3 runs 15 residues.

The chain combines TRBV18 with TRBJ2-7; 12 nucleotides match TRBD1. After removal of 0 bases from V and 6 bases from J, the junction contained 3 bases not matched to a gene. In germline, CDR1 is KGHSH, CDR2 LQKENI. The CDR3 sequence is 15 residues long. CDR3: CASSPPGTGGPEQYF. As DNA, the CDR3 is TGTGCCAGCTCACCACCTGGGACAGGGGGCCCCGAGCAGTACTTC.

This clone was detected a few times. This chain uses TRBV15 with TRBJ2-2; possibly TRBD1 for D (6 bases). CDR3 length: 15 residues. CDR1 is LNHNV, CDR2 YYDKDF, per germline (reference sequence). V lost 0 bases and J lost 6, with 11 bases in between. The CDR3 DNA is TGTGCCACCAGCAGAGATCAGGGGTCTCCCGGGGAGCTGTTTTTT. Translated, it gives CATSRDQGSPGELFF.

This clone was counted once. A read error is possible here, since a much larger clone lies one base away. This specimen includes other DNA sequences encoding the same CDR3. This rearrangement joins TRBV6-1 to TRBJ2-7, with TRBD1 matching 12 bases. The CDR3 totals 15 residues. Germline-derived CDR1 and CDR2 are MNHNS and SASEGT. For the CDR3, the DNA is TGTGCCAGCACCACCGAGGGGACAGGGGGCTACGAGCAGTATTTC. Its translation is CASTTEGTGGYEQYF.

This clone was picked up one time. This chain links TRBV27 with TRBJ2-1, with D tentatively TRBD1 (5 bases). This CDR3 region has 13 residues. Trimming took 4 bases from V and 7 from J, leaving 11 bases between them. CDR1 and CDR2 (germline): MNHEY, SMNVEV (reference sequence). The CDR3 is CASSSHRGNEQFF. The CDR3 DNA reads as TGTGCCAGCAGTTCACATAGGGGAAATGAGCAGTTCTTC.

The chain links TRBV6-6 to TRBJ2-7, with TRBD2 matching 8 bases. The CDR3 consists of 15 residues. Germline V gives CDR1 MNHNY, CDR2 SVGAGI (reference sequence). Unmatched junction bases numbered 10, after V lost 6 bases and J lost 3 bases. CDR3 coding DNA: TGTGCCAGCAGCCACGCGGGGGGAGGAGGCTACGAGCAGTACTTC. This gives the protein CASSHAGGGGYEQYF.

This chain uses TRBV11-2 with TRBJ2-3; no clear D. V was clipped by 0 bases and J by 2 bases, with 15 bases between them. CDR3 length: 17 residues. Germline values: CDR1 SGHAT, CDR2 FQNNGV. CDR3 sequence reads: CASSLDGWLEDTDTQYF. The CDR3 DNA follows: TGTGCCAGCAGCTTAGATGGGTGGCTAGAAGACACAGATACGCAGTATTTT.